This entry lists 31 T cell receptor beta chains sequenced from one sample in a study of blood T cell repertoires in COVID-19. Generated by immunoSEQ multiplex PCR, the TCRdb table keeps only in-frame clones and is missing some. The data hold some 230,000 clones, with 70% to 90% observed a single time. The sequenced material came from peripheral blood. The receptors shown here come from a woman aged 45-60 years with COVID-19, enrolled during active disease.

This clone appeared a single time. The chain joins TRBV30 to TRBJ2-3; TRBD1 matches 8 bases. Per germline, CDR1 GTSNPN and CDR2 SVGIG (reference sequence). The CDR3 extends over 15 amino acids. The ends lost 4 bases at V and 6 bases at J; junction bases unmatched: 12. In nucleotides, the CDR3 is TGTGCCTGGACTCTACCCGGACAGGGTGGTGATACGCAGTATTTT. Translated: CAWTLPGQGGDTQYF.

This chain connects TRBV19 to TRBJ1-1; D unresolved. The germline V and J ends were trimmed by 6 bases and 0 bases, with 8 bases remaining between them. The germline CDR1 and CDR2 sequences are LNHDA and SQIVND (reference sequence). This CDR3 contains 13 residues. The CDR3 nucleotides are TGTGCCAGTAGACACGGAGTGAACACTGAAGCTTTCTTT. Residues: CASRHGVNTEAFF.

The rearrangement joins TRBV3-1 (or the pseudogene TRBV3-2) to TRBJ2-5; TRBD1 is a possible D gene (5 bases). The CDR3 loop spans 12 amino acids. CDR1 and CDR2 (germline): LGHDT, YNNKEL (reference sequence). Trimming left V 6 bases short and J 7 bases short, with 12 bases between. CDR3 loop: CASRGPGGTQYF. The CDR3 DNA reads as TGTGCCAGCAGGGGGCCCGGTGGGACCCAGTACTTC.

The gene calls are TRBV5-6 and TRBJ1-2; D not certain. Looked up from germline, CDR1 is SGHDT and CDR2 is YYEEEE. CDR3 length: 17 amino acids. The V gene lost 0 bases and the J gene lost 1 base, with 16 bases spanning the gap. DNA for the CDR3: TGTGCCAGCAGCTTGGACAGAGGGCCACAGCGTAACTATGGCTACACCTTC. It specifies CASSLDRGPQRNYGYTF.

The chain combines TRBV5-6 with TRBJ2-4; 9 bases align to TRBD2. The V segment lost 4 bases and the J segment 2 bases; nucleotides outside the gene matches: 10. The CDR3 length is 17 residues. In germline, CDR1 is SGHDT, CDR2 YYEEEE. The CDR3: CASSPYLAGDSKNIQYF. The CDR3 DNA reads TGTGCCAGCAGCCCCTATTTAGCGGGGGATTCCAAAAACATTCAGTACTTC. Using reference TRBV5-6 and TRBJ2-4 for the parts outside the CDR3, the full variable domain is DAGVTQSPTHLIKTRGQQVTLRCSPKSGHDTVSWYQQALGQGPQFIFQYYEEEERQRGNFPDRFSGHQFPNYSSELNVNALLLGDSALYLCASSPYLAGDSKNIQYFGAGTRLSVL.

In nucleotides, the CDR3 is TGTGCCAGCAGTCCCCTTCCGTACAGGGATGGGACCGGGGAGCTGTTTTTT. Its translation: CASSPLPYRDGTGELFF. The chain recombines TRBV5-6 with TRBJ2-2; D perhaps matches TRBD1 (6 bases). Trimming pared 5 bases from V and 5 bases from J, leaving 22 bases between. CDR1 SGHDT and CDR2 YYEEEE come from the germline V gene. The CDR3 consists of 17 residues.

This clone was detected only once. Here the CDR3 DNA reads TGTGCCAGCAGCTTGGGAGGGACAGGGGGTAGATTCACTGAAGCTTTCTTT. Protein sequence: CASSLGGTGGRFTEAFF. The chain couples TRBV7-8 to TRBJ1-1; 11 bases line up with TRBD1. The CDR3 is 17 residues long. The V gene's germline CDR1 is SGHVS and CDR2 FQNEAQ. Trimming at V came to 3 bases and at J to 4 bases, leaving 10 bases not matched to a gene.

This clone was counted between two and nine times. CDR3 nucleotide sequence: TGTGCCAGCAGCCAGGCTAGGGGAGGGGGTAGCAATCAGCCCCAGCATTTT. Its translation is CASSQARGGGSNQPQHF. The chain links TRBV5-6 to TRBJ1-5; TRBD1 is a possible D gene (6 bases). This CDR3 spans 17 amino acids. V dropped 4 bases and J dropped 0 bases, with 17 bases sitting between them. In germline, CDR1 is SGHDT, CDR2 YYEEEE.

J is TRBJ1-2 and V is TRBV27, with D possibly being TRBD1 (5 bases). The CDR3 extends over 15 amino acids. Looked up from germline, CDR1 is MNHEY and CDR2 is SMNVEV (reference sequence). Trimming pared 0 bases from V and 5 bases from J, leaving 13 bases between. CDR3 residues: CASSLSNGGLYGYTF. Here the CDR3 DNA reads TGTGCCAGCAGTTTATCAAACGGGGGATTATATGGCTACACCTTC.

The chain employs TRBV6-2 or TRBV6-3 and TRBJ1-2; D call uncertain. The CDR3 loop spans 14 amino acids. Trimming removed 2 bases from V and 0 bases from J, with 7 bases in between. Germline V lookup: CDR1 MNHEY, CDR2 SVGEGT. The CDR3 reads CASSYEAANYGYTF. CDR3 sequence (DNA): TGTGCCAGCAGTTACGAGGCAGCTAACTATGGCTACACCTTC.

The chain recombines TRBV28 with TRBJ2-7, with TRBD2 identical over 7 bases. Per germline, CDR1 MDHEN and CDR2 SYDVKM. V trimming: 7 bases; J trimming: 2 bases; junction bases outside the gene matches: 11. The CDR3 has 15 residues. The CDR3 DNA reads TGTGCCAGCACTCTAGACAGCGGGGCCCCCTACGAGCAGTACTTC. Protein: CASTLDSGAPYEQYF. Filled out from reference TRBV28 and TRBJ2-7, the complete variable domain reads DVKVTQSSRYLVKRTGEKVFLECVQDMDHENMFWYRQDPGLGLRLIYFSYDVKMKEKGDIPEGYSVSREKKERFSLILESASTNQTSMYLCASTLDSGAPYEQYFGPGTRLTVT.

The V gene is TRBV6-6, the J gene TRBJ1-1; D unresolved. The CDR3 covers 14 residues. Trimming took off 6 bases at V and 4 bases at J, with 15 bases between the two ends. Germline CDR1 and CDR2: MNHNY and SVGAGI (reference sequence). CDR3 sequence (DNA): TGTGCCAGCAGCCAATTTCGTACGGGCACTGAAGCTTTCTTT. Translation: CASSQFRTGTEAFF.

The V call is TRBV4-2, the J call TRBJ1-5; maybe TRBD1 (6 bases). Looked up from germline, CDR1 is LGHNA and CDR2 is YNFKEQ. The CDR3 runs to 12 residues. Trimming left V 4 bases short and J 8 bases short, with 9 bases between. The CDR3 DNA reads as TGTGCCAGCAGCCGGGACATGGAGCCCCAGCATTTT. Its translation: CASSRDMEPQHF.

This chain links TRBV5-1 with TRBJ2-4; 9 bases fit TRBD1. The CDR3 consists of 13 residues. Germline V CDR1 and CDR2: SGHRS, YFSETQ. With 4 bases clipped from V and 8 bases from J, the junction kept 4 bases outside the gene matches. The CDR3 sequence is CASSRDRVDIQYF. CDR3 nucleotide sequence: TGCGCCAGCAGCCGGGACAGGGTAGACATTCAGTACTTC.

The chain carries TRBV10-2 and TRBJ2-7; 7 bases match TRBD1. The CDR3 has 13 residues. The V segment lost 9 bases and the J segment 4 bases; nucleotides outside the gene matches: 9. The germline V gene encodes CDR1 WSHSY and CDR2 SAAADI. CDR3 protein: CASRNNRGYEQYF. Written as DNA, the CDR3 is TGCGCCAGTCGGAACAACAGGGGATACGAGCAGTACTTC.

The table lists this clone with a few counts. The rearrangement joins TRBV27 to TRBJ1-5, with D possibly TRBD1 on 5 matching bases. The germline V gene has CDR1 MNHEY and CDR2 SMNVEV (reference sequence). The CDR3 totals 14 residues. Trimming stripped 3 bases from V and 7 bases from J, with 13 bases between. The DNA for the CDR3 is TGTGCCAGCAGTTTGGCGGGGGAGTTACAGCCCCAGCATTTT. Translation: CASSLAGELQPQHF.

This clone was seen only a few times. The chain is built from TRBV25-1 and TRBJ1-5; possibly TRBD1 for D (6 bases). The CDR3 is 14 amino acids. CDR1 is MGHDK and CDR2 is SYGVNS in the germline V gene. Trimming left V 9 bases short and J 2 bases short, with 14 bases between. The CDR3 loop is CARPQGQGNQPQHF. DNA for the CDR3: TGTGCCAGACCCCAGGGGCAGGGCAATCAGCCCCAGCATTTT.

J is TRBJ2-2 and V is TRBV9, with TRBD2 matching 9 bases. Germline trimming cut 2 bases from V and 5 bases from J; bases unmatched to any gene: 4. Germline V gene data show CDR1 as SGDLS and CDR2 as YYNGEE. The CDR3 totals 15 residues. This CDR3 reads CASSVLAGETGELFF. In DNA, the CDR3 is TGTGCCAGCAGCGTTTTAGCGGGGGAGACCGGGGAGCTGTTTTTT. The full variable domain, rest sourced from reference TRBV9 and TRBJ2-2, is DSGVTQTPKHLITATGQRVTLRCSPRSGDLSVYWYQQSLDQGLQFLIQYYNGEERAKGNILERFSAQQFPDLHSELNLSSLELGDSALYFCASSVLAGETGELFFGEGSRLTVL.

CDR3 sequence: CASSLAKSGTGNGYTF. The DNA for the CDR3 is TGTGCCAGCAGCTTAGCAAAGAGTGGGACAGGGAATGGCTACACCTTC. The chain recombines TRBV7-2 with TRBJ1-2, with 9 bases matching TRBD1. Trimming cost V 0 bases and J 6 bases; bases outside gene matches: 8. Germline assignment: CDR1 SGHTA and CDR2 FQGNSA. The CDR3 consists of 16 residues.

The V and J genes are TRBV3-1 (or the pseudogene TRBV3-2) and TRBJ1-2; 7 positions agree with TRBD1. Germline V CDR1 and CDR2: LGHDT, YNNKEL (reference sequence). V lost 3 bases and J lost 7; bases outside the gene matches: 5. The CDR3 is 13 amino acids. CDR3 bases: TGTGCCAGCAGCCAGCCAGGGGGAGGTGGCTACACCTTC. Residues: CASSQPGGGGYTF.

V usage is TRBV11-2 and J usage is TRBJ2-7; 10 positions agree with TRBD1. The CDR3 length is 15 residues. Germline V gene data show CDR1 as SGHAT and CDR2 as FQNNGV. After removal of 3 bases from V and 4 bases from J, the junction contained 6 bases not matched to a gene. CDR3 sequence reads: CASSFWTGGGYEQYV. The CDR3 bases are TGTGCCAGCAGCTTCTGGACAGGGGGGGGTTACGAGCAGTACGTC.

V gene TRBV6-2 or TRBV6-3 combines with J gene TRBJ2-3; 13 positions match TRBD2. Trimming removed 2 bases from V and 0 bases from J; junction bases left unmatched: 5. CDR1 is MNHEY, CDR2 SVGEGT, per germline. The CDR3 has 18 residues. The CDR3 is CASSYPTSGGFSTDTQYF. CDR3 DNA: TGTGCCAGCAGTTACCCGACTAGCGGGGGGTTTAGCACAGATACGCAGTATTTT.

V and J are TRBV5-4 and TRBJ2-5; D is uncertain. V gave up 4 bases and J gave up 5 bases, with 12 bases separating them. Germline CDR1 SGHNT, CDR2 YYREEE (reference sequence). The CDR3 is 13 residues long. CDR3 sequence reads: CASSGDWSETQYF. The CDR3 DNA sequence: TGTGCCAGCAGCGGCGACTGGAGCGAGACCCAGTACTTC.

The rearrangement uses TRBV5-6 and TRBJ1-5; D is perhaps TRBD1 (5 bases). This CDR3 is built from 15 residues. The V gene's germline CDR1 is SGHDT and CDR2 YYEEEE. With 2 bases removed from V and 1 base from J, the gap between germline ends came to 10 bases. The CDR3 protein is CASSFGGVSNQPQHF. CDR3 DNA sequence: TGTGCCAGCAGCTTCGGGGGGGTCAGCAATCAGCCCCAGCATTTT.

V and J are TRBV4-1 and TRBJ2-3; 16 bases agree with TRBD2. Looked up from germline, CDR1 is MGHRA and CDR2 is YSYEKL. J gave up 0 bases and V 2 bases, and 5 bases lay outside the gene matches. The CDR3 has 19 amino acids. CDR3 amino acids: CASSQLGLAGGPSTDTQYF. For the CDR3, the DNA is TGCGCCAGCAGCCAACTGGGACTAGCGGGGGGGCCGAGCACAGATACGCAGTATTTT.

The chain recombines TRBV12-3 or TRBV12-4 with TRBJ2-2; TRBD1 is a possible D gene (5 bases). Trimming shortened V by 7 bases and J by 6 bases, and 9 bases separated the two germline ends. This CDR3 contains 12 residues. CDR3 amino acids: CASTGQPGELFF. The CDR3 region has the DNA TGTGCCAGCACCGGACAACCCGGGGAGCTGTTTTTT.

This clone showed up just once. The genes are TRBV19 and TRBJ2-5, with 7 bases aligning to TRBD2. The CDR3 sequence is 13 residues long. Germline V gives CDR1 LNHDA, CDR2 SQIVND (reference sequence). With 5 bases clipped from V and 5 bases from J, the junction kept 5 bases outside the gene matches. This CDR3 is CASSWVGGETQYF. CDR3 bases: TGTGCCAGTAGTTGGGTCGGGGGGGAGACCCAGTACTTC.

The chain employs TRBV10-3 and TRBJ2-7; 8 bases align to TRBD1. V shed 3 bases and J 2 bases; nucleotides not matched to a gene: 12. This CDR3 is built from 17 residues. CDR1 is ENHRY, CDR2 SYGVKD, per germline. CDR3: CAISDFLDRGITYEQYV. CDR3 in DNA: TGTGCCATCAGTGATTTCCTTGACAGGGGAATAACCTACGAGCAGTACGTC.

This rearrangement joins TRBV9 to TRBJ1-1; maybe TRBD1 (6 bases). Germline CDR1 SGDLS, CDR2 YYNGEE. V lost 7 bases, J lost 4 bases, and 20 bases lay in between. There are 15 residues in the CDR3. Written as DNA, the CDR3 is TGTGCCAGCTCTCACCCTAAAGGGGGACGCACTGAAGCTTTCTTT. This codes for CASSHPKGGRTEAFF.

This chain uses TRBV19 with TRBJ2-1; 7 bases are shared with TRBD2. The CDR3 runs 15 residues. Trimming took 4 bases from V and 2 from J; bases not matched to a gene: 5. CDR1 LNHDA and CDR2 SQIVND come from the germline V gene (reference sequence). In nucleotides, the CDR3 is TGTGCCAGTAGTACCGGGAGGAGAACCTACAATGAGCAGTTCTTC. Amino acid sequence: CASSTGRRTYNEQFF.

This clone was found many times. The V gene is TRBV5-5, the J gene TRBJ2-3; D gene uncertain. CDR3 length: 12 amino acids. V lost 7 bases to trimming and J lost 4 bases, with 10 bases between them. In germline, CDR1 is SGHKS, CDR2 YYEKEE (reference sequence). Here the CDR3 DNA reads TGTGCCAGCCAGGTCAAGCCAGATACGCAGTATTTT. As protein: CASQVKPDTQYF.